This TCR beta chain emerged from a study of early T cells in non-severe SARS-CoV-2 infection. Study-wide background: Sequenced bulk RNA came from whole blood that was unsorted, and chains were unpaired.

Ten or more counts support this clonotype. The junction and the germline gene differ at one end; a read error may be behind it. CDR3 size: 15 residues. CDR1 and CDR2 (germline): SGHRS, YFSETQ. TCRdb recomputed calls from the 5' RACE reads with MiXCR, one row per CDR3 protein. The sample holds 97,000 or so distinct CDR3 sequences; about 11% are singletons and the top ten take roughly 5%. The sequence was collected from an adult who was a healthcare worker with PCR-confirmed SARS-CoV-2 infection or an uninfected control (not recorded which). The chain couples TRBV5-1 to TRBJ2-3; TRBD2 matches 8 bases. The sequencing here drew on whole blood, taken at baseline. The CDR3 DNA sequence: TGCGCCAGCAGCTTGGAAGGCGGGAGGACAGATACGCAGTACTTT. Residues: CASSLEGGRTDTQYF.